These 26 T cell receptor beta chains came from one sample sequenced in a study of cytomegalovirus exposure and HLA in healthy donors. Primers included in the PCR were 60 Vbeta and 13 Jbeta primers. Profiling relied on immunoSEQ multiplex PCR, and the TCRdb table lists in-frame clones only, not all of them. Among under 150,000 clones listed, about three quarters were seen once. The specimen was PBMCs. All receptors derive from a man aged 45 to 65 in good health and CMV-seropositive.

The rearrangement uses TRBV11-2 and TRBJ2-7; D might be TRBD2 (5 bases). The V end was cut by 6 bases, the J end by 0 bases, with 12 bases between. This CDR3 region has 14 residues. CDR1 is SGHAT, CDR2 FQNNGV, per germline. The CDR3: CASSLTGNSYEQYF. The CDR3 region has the DNA TGTGCCAGCAGTCTTACGGGGAACTCCTACGAGCAGTACTTC.

The J gene is TRBJ2-1, the V gene TRBV4-2, with TRBD1 matching over 7 bases. Germline V gives CDR1 LGHNA, CDR2 YNFKEQ. Trimming cost V 0 bases and J 3 bases; bases outside gene matches: 2. The CDR3 consists of 15 residues. The CDR3 loop is CASSQDGTDYNEQFF. Written as DNA, the CDR3 is TGTGCCAGCAGCCAAGATGGGACAGACTACAATGAGCAGTTCTTC.

The chain links TRBV27 to TRBJ2-3, with 14 bases fitting TRBD2. This CDR3 comprises 18 residues. J gave up 2 bases and V 2 bases, and 6 bases lay outside the gene matches. CDR1 and CDR2 from the germline V gene are MNHEY and SMNVEV (reference sequence). For the CDR3, the DNA is TGTGCCAGCAGTTTACGGACTAGCGGGGGGACTCCCACAGATACGCAGTATTTT. Translated: CASSLRTSGGTPTDTQYF.

The chain is built from TRBV7-2 and TRBJ1-1; D remains unclear. The CDR3 contains 13 residues. Trimming took off 6 bases at V and 0 bases at J, with 8 bases between the two ends. Germline loops: CDR1 SGHTA, CDR2 FQGNSA. CDR3 loop: CASRLNMNTEAFF. For the CDR3, the DNA is TGTGCCAGCAGATTGAACATGAACACTGAAGCTTTCTTT.

The chain couples TRBV10-3 to TRBJ2-7; 7 bases are a match to TRBD1. J gave up 5 bases and V 0 bases, and 4 bases lay outside the gene matches. This CDR3 contains 14 residues. In germline, CDR1 is ENHRY, CDR2 SYGVKD. Here the CDR3 reads CAISESQGINEQYF. CDR3 sequence (DNA): TGTGCCATCAGTGAGTCACAGGGGATCAACGAGCAGTACTTC.

This clone came up a few times. The chain links TRBV12-5 to TRBJ1-2, with 11 nucleotides matching TRBD1. Germline CDR1 is LGHNT and CDR2 is FRNRAP. The V and J ends lost 3 bases and 5 bases, in that order; junction bases with no gene match: 5. This CDR3 has 15 amino acids. The CDR3 here is CASGFGTGGLYGYTF. The CDR3, as DNA: TGTGCTAGTGGTTTTGGGACAGGGGGTCTATATGGCTACACCTTC.

The J gene is TRBJ2-3, the V gene TRBV2, with a tentative D call TRBD2 (5 bases). CDR3 length equals 15 residues. CDR1 and CDR2 from the germline V gene are SNHLY and FYNNEI. V lost 2 bases to trimming and J lost 1 base, with 10 bases between them. The CDR3: CASSEIGLRTDTQYF. The CDR3 DNA sequence: TGTGCCAGCAGTGAAATAGGACTGCGCACAGATACGCAGTATTTT.

In its sample, this clone was seen a few times. The chain combines TRBV4-1 with TRBJ1-1; the D gene is possibly TRBD1 (5 bases). V lost 5 bases and J 3 bases, leaving 16 bases between the germline ends. This CDR3 region has 15 residues. Germline assignment: CDR1 MGHRA and CDR2 YSYEKL. CDR3 bases: TGCGCCAGCAGCACAGGTCCGCAGACTTACACTGAAGCTTTCTTT. Translated, it gives CASSTGPQTYTEAFF.

The rearrangement joins TRBV5-5 to TRBJ1-5, with D maybe TRBD1 (6 bases). The CDR3 has 17 amino acids. Deletions cut 2 bases from V and 2 bases from J, with 17 bases between. CDR1 SGHKS and CDR2 YYEKEE come from the germline V gene (reference sequence). CDR3 DNA: TGTGCCAGCAGCTTATGGGGGGGCGCGGCGGGCAATCAGCCCCAGCATTTT. It translates to CASSLWGGAAGNQPQHF.

V usage is TRBV2 and J usage is TRBJ2-1, with D possibly TRBD2 on 5 matching bases. Per germline, CDR1 SNHLY and CDR2 FYNNEI. This CDR3 is built from 14 residues. V lost 7 bases and J lost 7, with 17 bases in between. The DNA of the CDR3 is TGTGCCAGCACGAGGGAACAGAGTGGGAATGAGCAGTTCTTC. This codes for CASTREQSGNEQFF.

The rearrangement joins TRBV19 to TRBJ1-2, with 7 nucleotides matching TRBD1. This CDR3 has 15 amino acids. V gave up 6 bases and J gave up 4 bases; unmatched junction bases: 11. Germline V gene lookup returns CDR1 LNHDA and CDR2 SQIVND (reference sequence). CDR3 in DNA: TGTGCCAGTAGGAAGGGGGCAGGGACTCCCTATGGCTACACCTTC. It translates to CASRKGAGTPYGYTF.

The chain links TRBV9 to TRBJ2-7, with 7 bases identical to TRBD1. V lost 4 bases and J lost 3; bases outside the gene matches: 4. The CDR3 has 13 residues. The germline gives CDR1 SGDLS, CDR2 YYNGEE. The CDR3 loop reads CASSPRTGYEQYF. The CDR3, as DNA: TGTGCCAGCAGCCCGAGGACAGGCTACGAGCAGTACTTC.

This clone occurred once. At one of its ends the junction is not consistent with the germline gene, which may arise from a read error. V gene TRBV9 combines with J gene TRBJ1-1; D not resolved. Germline-derived CDR1 and CDR2 are SGDLS and YYNGEE. CDR3 size: 15 residues. CDR3 residues: CASSVDGRENTEASF. The CDR3, as DNA: TGTGCCAGCAGCGTAGATGGACGGGAGAACACTGAAGCTTCCTTT.

The CDR3 DNA is TGTGCCAGCAGTAGGGGAACAGGACCATACAATGAGCAGTTCTTC. Translated, it gives CASSRGTGPYNEQFF. The V and J genes are TRBV5-5 and TRBJ2-1; tentative D call: TRBD1 (5 bases). Trimming shortened V by 5 bases and J by 4 bases, and 16 bases separated the two germline ends. The germline gives CDR1 SGHKS, CDR2 YYEKEE (reference sequence). The CDR3 has 15 residues.

V usage is TRBV5-6 and J usage is TRBJ2-7; perhaps TRBD2 as D (6 bases). Trimming took 5 bases from V and 3 from J, leaving 18 bases between them. Germline assignment: CDR1 SGHDT and CDR2 YYEEEE. This CDR3 contains 15 residues. The CDR3 loop reads CASSPFLSRGYEQYF. The CDR3 nucleotides read TGTGCCAGCAGTCCCTTTTTATCGCGGGGCTACGAGCAGTACTTC.

The chain has TRBV2 and TRBJ2-2, with 10 bases matching TRBD1. CDR3 size: 15 residues. The germline gives CDR1 SNHLY, CDR2 FYNNEI. The trim removed 6 bases at V and 4 bases at J, leaving 5 bases unmatched. The CDR3 here is CASRPGQGGTGELFF. The DNA for the CDR3 is TGTGCCAGCAGGCCCGGACAGGGGGGCACCGGGGAGCTGTTTTTT.

V is TRBV5-1 and J is TRBJ2-5, with unresolved D. V lost 1 base and J 1 base, leaving 5 bases between the germline ends. CDR1 is SGHRS, CDR2 YFSETQ, per germline. The CDR3 contains 13 residues. The CDR3 region has the DNA TGCGCCAGCAGCTTGCTCAGCCAAGAGACCCAGTACTTC. Its translation is CASSLLSQETQYF.

The V call is TRBV7-6, the J call TRBJ2-3; unclear D gene. CDR3 size: 16 residues. The germline gives CDR1 SGHVS, CDR2 FNYEAQ. V lost 2 bases and J lost 0, with 12 bases in between. CDR3 DNA: TGTGCCAGCAGCTTACTTGGAGCATCTAGCACAGATACGCAGTATTTT. Translated: CASSLLGASSTDTQYF.

V is TRBV7-9 and J is TRBJ1-3, with D tentatively TRBD1 (5 bases). The CDR3 runs to 18 residues. Per germline, CDR1 SEHNR and CDR2 FQNEAQ (reference sequence). V was clipped by 5 bases and J by 0 bases, with 20 bases between them. The CDR3 bases are TGTGCCAGCAGCCCTAGCCCCGGACGCGGGGGCTCTGGAAACACCATATATTTT. Its translation is CASSPSPGRGGSGNTIYF.

This clone was counted a few times. The chain joins TRBV11-3 to TRBJ2-1; TRBD1 aligns across 7 bases. This CDR3 has 16 amino acids. From germline, CDR1 is SGHNT and CDR2 YENEEA. The J segment lost 0 bases and the V segment lost 0 bases, leaving 2 bases of the junction unmatched. The DNA for the CDR3 is TGTGCCAGCAGCTTAGAAGGGACAGCCTCCTACAATGAGCAGTTCTTC. Protein product: CASSLEGTASYNEQFF.

Worth noting for this clone: At one end, the junction sequence differs from germline, possibly due to a read error. The chain is built from TRBV7-9 and TRBJ2-1; the D gene is possibly TRBD2 (6 bases). CDR3 length equals 14 residues. Germline V lookup: CDR1 SEHNR, CDR2 FQNEAQ (reference sequence). Here the CDR3 DNA reads TGTTCCAGCAGCTTTTCGGGGGATTGGGATGAGCAGTTCTTC. This codes for CSSSFSGDWDEQFF.

This chain uses TRBV6-5 with TRBJ1-1; no definite D call. The CDR3 is made up of 13 amino acids. CDR1 is MNHEY, CDR2 SVGAGI, per germline. V was pared by 4 bases and J by 1 base, with 7 bases between. The CDR3 nucleotides read TGTGCCAGCAGTTTACTCGGGAACACTGAAGCTTTCTTT. This gives the protein CASSLLGNTEAFF.

J is TRBJ1-3 and V is TRBV7-9, with 7 bases fitting TRBD1. The V segment lost 3 bases and the J segment 1 base; nucleotides outside the gene matches: 12. Germline CDR1 and CDR2: SEHNR and FQNEAQ (reference sequence). The CDR3 runs to 18 residues. Here the CDR3 DNA reads TGTGCCAGCAGCTTCAACGCGTTAGACAGGGCGTCTGGAAACACCATATATTTT. Amino acids: CASSFNALDRASGNTIYF. The variable domain in full, with the rest retrieved from reference TRBV7-9 and TRBJ1-3, is DTGVSQNPRHKITKRGQNVTFRCDPISEHNRLYWYRQTLGQGPEFLTYFQNEAQLEKSRLLSDRFSAERPKGSFSTLEIQRTEQGDSAMYLCASSFNALDRASGNTIYFGEGSWLTVV.

This clone showed up just a few times. This chain joins TRBV7-3 and TRBJ2-1; D is possibly TRBD1 (7 bases). CDR3 length equals 16 residues. V was cut by 0 bases and J by 4 bases, with 13 bases left in between. The V gene's germline CDR1 is SGHTA and CDR2 FQGTGA. CDR3 DNA: TGTGCCAGCAGCTTAACTGGGCAGGGGGGATACAATGAGCAGTTCTTC. Translation: CASSLTGQGGYNEQFF.

This chain uses TRBV5-6 with TRBJ2-5, with TRBD1 matching 10 bases. Germline V CDR1 and CDR2: SGHDT, YYEEEE. Trimming at V came to 7 bases and at J to 2 bases, leaving 17 bases not matched to a gene. This CDR3 has 18 residues. The CDR3, as DNA: TGTGCCAGCGGCCCCCGGGACAGGGGATTCAGTTGGCAAGAGACCCAGTACTTC. This gives the protein CASGPRDRGFSWQETQYF.

V gene TRBV18 combines with J gene TRBJ1-1; D is possibly TRBD1 (6 bases). Per germline, CDR1 KGHSH and CDR2 LQKENI. The CDR3 runs to 13 residues. Between the trimmed V and J ends, which lost 4 bases and 3 bases, there was a span of 9 bases. The CDR3: CASSQGVDTEAFF. CDR3 DNA: TGTGCCAGCTCACAGGGGGTTGACACTGAAGCTTTCTTT.